This T cell receptor beta chain was documented in a study of blood T cells in healthy people across ages. The CDR3 totals 14 residues. A second PCR of roughly 7 to 11 cycles used a sample-barcoded 5' primer and a J-beta primer mix. Each cDNA molecule carried a tag from a template-switch adaptor that contained 12 random nucleotides. TCRdb independently ran MiXCR on the 5' RACE reads; one entry per CDR3 protein. The data hold 1.2 million to 1.5 million distinct CDR3 sequences, with approximately 38% observed a single time. Regarding the study as a whole: For the donors, CMV status was unknown and possibly confounded expanded clonotype changes. The study found more naive CD4+ cells and higher diversity in long-lived than aged donors.

This clonotype was seen at least ten times. What it recognizes is unknown. A junction end diverges from the germline sequence, so it may reflect a read error. The chain joins TRBV12-3 or TRBV12-4 to TRBJ2-7; 10 bases are shared with TRBD2. This TCR derives from a woman aged 18-30 years in good health. The sequencing input was blood. The CDR3 here is CASSLSGRAYEQYF. DNA for the CDR3: TGCGCCAGCAGCTTGAGCGGGAGGGCCTACGAGCAGTACTTC.